Listed below are T cell receptor beta chains from one sample, sequenced in a study of TIL therapy for anti-PD-1-resistant metastatic lung cancer. Method: immunoSEQ multiplex PCR; TCRdb's copy keeps in-frame clones and lacks some. This sample carries under 15,000 clones, about 80% of them seen once, and the ten largest clones take roughly a tenth. The sample consisted of blood, taken at baseline. These receptor sequences come from a person between 30 and 79 years old with non-small cell lung cancer. Each CDR3 is given without its conserved first and last residue. Clone size appears in some rows only: once, few, many, or a class for an expanded clone.

TRBJ2-2 | TRBV7-9 | . | ASSLFTGADTGELF
TRBJ1-2 | TRBV6-1 | . | ASGSYSGQGDYT
TRBJ1-2 | TRBV11-2 | . | ASSVPLGTEYGYT
TRBJ2-7 | TRBV7-8 | . | ASSYQATSGIEQY
TRBJ2-1 | TRBV5-1 | . | ASSLPASASYNEQF
TRBJ1-2 | TRBV5-1 | . | ASSAERGGYT
TRBJ1-1 | TRBV25-1 | . | ASSAPQGYTEAF
TRBJ2-1 | TRBV7-9 | . | ASSLNEREFYDEQF
TRBJ1-1 | TRBV14 | . | ASSQMGAEAF
TRBJ1-2 | TRBV19 | . | ASSAGQGPAYGYT
TRBJ1-3 | TRBV5-5 | few | ASSFTPGTVPVSGNTIY
TRBJ1-5 | TRBV30 | . | AWSVGQGVGNQPQH
TRBJ2-3 | TRBV19 | . | ASKLELGTDTQY
TRBJ2-5 | TRBV7-8 | once | ASSKPGPQETQY
TRBJ2-3 | TRBV4-2 | . | ASSPSEGEGTDTQY
TRBJ2-3 | TRBV21-1 | . | ASSIGEGSLETDTQY
TRBJ1-2 | TRBV7-9 | . | ASSNTQELNYGYT
TRBJ2-3 | TRBV9 | . | ASSVAGGPTDTQY
TRBJ2-3 | TRBV4-1 | . | ASSQGPLAGGSTDTQY